This T cell receptor beta chain was documented in a study of human T cells and chemical hapten exposure. Broader study findings: With DPC sensitization, TCRs exceeding 1 in 1000 frequency showed no change.

The authors' total RNA extraction used unfractionated whole blood. Individual cDNA molecules had unique molecular identifiers attached to them by the library. One entry per CDR3 protein, called by TCRdb with MiXCR from the reads. The sample consists of about 120,000 distinct CDR3 sequences, about 8.9% of them appearing once. This clonotype was picked up a small number of times. Its specificity is not known. Trimming removed 8 bases from V and 5 bases from J, with 10 bases in between. This CDR3 is built from 12 residues. The chain uses TRBV12-3 or TRBV12-4 and TRBJ2-1; D gene ambiguous. Sequencing was done on a sample of whole blood. This TCR was recovered from a human donor in good health. Some clones in this sample may be carry-over from other donors' samples. CDR3 in DNA: TGTGCCAGCCGTGGTCAGGACAATGAGCAGTTCTTC. Translated: CASRGQDNEQFF.